This passage covers 13 T cell receptor beta chains from one sample sequenced in a study of read filtering for tumor transcriptome and immune sequencing. This library used approximately 370 ng RNA and molecular barcoded adaptors spanning alpha/delta and beta/gamma chains. TCRdb re-called the reads with MiXCR, one entry per CDR3 protein. The sample consists of 75,000 to 95,000 distinct CDR3 sequences, 20% to 25% of them appearing once. The specimen was a population of CD138-negative cells sorted from bone marrow. The receptor set was obtained from a donor at least 40 years old with multiple myeloma.

Details on this clonotype: A much larger clonotype is one base distant, so this may be a read error. This rearrangement joins TRBV2 to TRBJ1-1, with D hard to call. CDR3 length: 12 residues. The germline V gene has CDR1 SNHLY and CDR2 FYNNEI. CDR3 sequence (DNA): TGTGCCGGCAGCCTATTACTTGCTGAAGCTTTCTTT. Translated, it gives CAGSLLLAEAFF.

Many counts were recorded for this clonotype. The chain uses TRBV6-5 and TRBJ2-6; 7 bases fit TRBD1. The CDR3 sequence is 17 residues long. Germline CDR1 reads MNHEY; CDR2 reads SVGAGI. The J segment lost 0 bases and the V segment lost 3 bases, leaving 5 bases of the junction unmatched. In DNA form, the CDR3 reads TGTGCCAGCAGTTATACAGGGGTGGGCTCTGGGGCCAACGTCCTGACTTTC. It codes for CASSYTGVGSGANVLTF.

Details on this clonotype: A read error may explain this, as a much larger clone is one base away. In this CDR3 the conserved last residue, phenylalanine or tryptophan, is missing, so a read error is likely. For the CDR3, the DNA is TGCGCCAGCAGCTCGGATCCGAACACTGAAGCTTTCGTT. It encodes CASSSDPNTEAFV. The rearrangement uses TRBV5-1 and TRBJ1-1, with D hard to call. Germline V gene data show CDR1 as SGHRS and CDR2 as YFSETQ. The V gene lost 3 bases and the J gene lost 1 base, with 7 bases spanning the gap. The CDR3 extends over 13 amino acids.

This clonotype has only a few counts. The V gene is TRBV13, the J gene TRBJ1-6; no clear D. From germline, CDR1 is PRHDT and CDR2 FYEKMQ (reference sequence). The V gene lost 4 bases and the J gene lost 4 bases, with 14 bases spanning the gap. This CDR3 region has 16 residues. CDR3 in amino acids: CASSSSLIVYNSPLHF. DNA for the CDR3: TGTGCCAGCAGCTCGTCTTTAATTGTTTATAATTCACCCCTCCACTTT.

The sample holds many counts of this clonotype. The rearrangement joins TRBV5-1 to TRBJ2-2; D possibly corresponds to TRBD1 (6 bases). Germline V CDR1 and CDR2: SGHRS, YFSETQ. The germline V and J ends were trimmed by 8 bases and 6 bases, with 20 bases remaining between them. This CDR3 contains 15 residues. This CDR3 reads CASKQGSIVSGELFF. The DNA for the CDR3 is TGCGCCAGTAAGCAGGGGAGTATTGTGTCCGGGGAGCTGTTTTTT.

This clonotype was seen many times. J is TRBJ1-1 and V is TRBV7-9; 7 nucleotides align to TRBD1. The CDR3 has 12 residues. The V gene's germline CDR1 is SEHNR and CDR2 FQNEAQ (reference sequence). Losses at the gene ends were 5 bases for V and 6 bases for J; bases not matched to a gene: 3. CDR3 bases: TGTGCCAGCAGCCCTCAGGGGGCTGAAGCTTTCTTT. As protein: CASSPQGAEAFF.

Comment on this clonotype: A single base separates this from a much larger clone, so it may be a read error. The gene calls are TRBV20-1 and TRBJ2-7, with 8 bases fitting TRBD2. The CDR3 consists of 15 residues. CDR1 is DFQATT, CDR2 SNEGSKA, per germline (reference sequence). The junction had 13 bases not matched to a gene; V was cut back by 6 bases and J by 3 bases. The CDR3, as DNA: TGCAGTGCCCACGGCGGGGGGACAAACCGCTACGAGCAGTACTTC. The encoded protein is CSAHGGGTNRYEQYF.

This clonotype was detected many times. The chain recombines TRBV29-1 with TRBJ2-5; TRBD1 agrees at 9 bases. In germline, CDR1 is SQVTM, CDR2 ANQGSEA. V lost 3 bases to trimming and J lost 0 bases; unmatched junction nucleotides: 2. This CDR3 region has 14 residues. CDR3 sequence: CSVEGTGNQETQYF. CDR3 DNA: TGCAGCGTTGAGGGGACAGGGAACCAAGAGACCCAGTACTTC.

The CDR3 DNA follows: TGTGCCAGCAGTGCCCGGTGGCAGAGCAATCAGCCCCAGCATTTT. As protein: CASSARWQSNQPQHF. V and J are TRBV2 and TRBJ1-5; D is uncertain. V was shortened by 4 bases and J by 1 base, with 11 bases between the two germline ends. The germline gives CDR1 SNHLY, CDR2 FYNNEI. The CDR3 has 15 amino acids. The entire variable domain, with the rest obtained from reference TRBV2 and TRBJ1-5, is as follows: EPEVTQTPSHQVTQMGQEVILRCVPISNHLYFYWYRQILGQKVEFLVSFYNNEISEKSEIFDDQFSVERPDGSNFTLKIRSTKLEDSAMYFCASSARWQSNQPQHFGDGTRLSIL.

This clonotype was seen many times. In DNA, the CDR3 is TGTGCCAGCAGTACCTTGATGGGACCCTCGGAGCAGTTCTTC. It is translated as CASSTLMGPSEQFF. V is TRBV12-3 or TRBV12-4 and J is TRBJ2-1, with D perhaps matching TRBD1 or TRBD2 (5 bases each). With 5 bases removed from V and 10 bases from J, the gap between germline ends came to 18 bases. The CDR3 has 14 amino acids.

This clonotype showed up many times. The V gene is TRBV6-6, the J gene TRBJ1-4; D remains ambiguous. There are 12 residues in the CDR3. Germline CDR1 MNHNY, CDR2 SVGAGI (reference sequence). The germline V and J ends were trimmed by 0 bases and 12 bases, with 8 bases remaining between them. CDR3 in amino acids: CASSYSGLELFF. The CDR3 DNA is TGTGCCAGCAGTTACTCCGGGCTGGAACTGTTTTTT.

This clonotype was picked up many times. This sequence joins TRBV2 and TRBJ2-2; 10 nucleotides agree with TRBD2. The V gene end was trimmed by 7 bases and the J gene end by 7 bases; junction bases not matched to a gene: 9. The CDR3 runs to 15 residues. Germline V lookup: CDR1 SNHLY, CDR2 FYNNEI. This CDR3 reads CASMGERGGSGELFF. The DNA for the CDR3 is TGTGCCAGCATGGGCGAGCGGGGGGGCAGCGGGGAGCTGTTTTTT.

This clonotype appeared many times. J is TRBJ1-2 and V is TRBV7-2; D perhaps matches TRBD1 (6 bases). From germline, CDR1 is SGHTA and CDR2 FQGNSA. This CDR3 comprises 14 residues. V dropped 8 bases and J dropped 4 bases, with 17 bases sitting between them. The CDR3 DNA is TGTGCCAGCCCCCCGGGGGGGCGCGTCTATGGCTACACCTTC. Translation gives CASPPGGRVYGYTF.